These 8 T cell receptor beta chains were all obtained from the same sample, sequenced in a study of blood T cell repertoires in COVID-19 (dated by TCRdb to about 2020). Library generation was performed with the immunoSEQ multiplex PCR assay. TCRdb mirrors the immuneACCESS table, restricted to in-frame sequences. Some clones are absent from its copies; in checked studies, under half trace to an unresolved V gene, and the reason for the others is unknown. This sample holds approximately 190,000 clones; about 83% were observed only once. The ten largest account for approximately 5% of the sample. The source material was peripheral blood. The receptors derive from a woman between 65 and 79 years old with active or convalescent COVID-19.

This clone was observed a handful of times. The J gene is TRBJ1-1, the V gene TRBV30, with D maybe TRBD1 (5 bases). Per germline, CDR1 GTSNPN and CDR2 SVGIG (reference sequence). The CDR3 has 14 residues. V was trimmed by 1 base and J by 1 base, leaving 10 bases between them. The CDR3 sequence is CAWSDKGWNTEAFF. The CDR3 region has the DNA TGTGCCTGGAGTGACAAGGGGTGGAACACTGAAGCTTTCTTT.

The CDR3: CASSLTSGIAYEQYF. The CDR3 bases are TGCGCCAGCAGCTTGACTAGCGGGATAGCCTACGAGCAGTACTTC. V is TRBV5-1 and J is TRBJ2-7; 10 bases map to TRBD2. Germline V lookup: CDR1 SGHRS, CDR2 YFSETQ. With 1 base clipped from V and 2 bases from J, the junction kept 3 bases outside the gene matches. The CDR3 sequence is 15 residues long.

The chain recombines TRBV2 with TRBJ1-5, with 7 bases matching TRBD1. Germline loops: CDR1 SNHLY, CDR2 FYNNEI. The CDR3 is 15 residues long. V shed 6 bases, J shed 4 bases, and the junction held 9 bases outside the gene matches. The CDR3 loop reads CASRAGTASNQPQHF. As DNA, the CDR3 is TGTGCCAGCAGAGCCGGGACAGCCTCTAATCAGCCCCAGCATTTT. The variable domain in full, with the rest retrieved from reference TRBV2 and TRBJ1-5, is EPEVTQTPSHQVTQMGQEVILRCVPISNHLYFYWYRQILGQKVEFLVSFYNNEISEKSEIFDDQFSVERPDGSNFTLKIRSTKLEDSAMYFCASRAGTASNQPQHFGDGTRLSIL.

V gene TRBV5-1 combines with J gene TRBJ2-3; TRBD2 aligns across 9 bases. The CDR3 runs to 15 residues. Trimming at V came to 0 bases and at J to 3 bases, leaving 2 bases not matched to a gene. CDR1 and CDR2 from the germline V gene are SGHRS and YFSETQ. In nucleotides, the CDR3 is TGCGCCAGCAGCTTGGCTAGCGGGAATACAGATACGCAGTATTTT. It translates to CASSLASGNTDTQYF.

V usage is TRBV24-1 and J usage is TRBJ2-1; 12 bases fit TRBD2. CDR1 and CDR2 (germline): KGHDR, SFDVKD. This CDR3 spans 16 amino acids. The trim removed 1 base at V and 7 bases at J, leaving 4 bases unmatched. The CDR3 is CATSDFATSGSNEQFF. The DNA for the CDR3 is TGTGCCACCAGTGATTTCGCGACTAGCGGGAGTAATGAGCAGTTCTTC.

The chain has TRBV5-4 and TRBJ1-3; the D is unclear. CDR1 and CDR2 (germline): SGHNT, YYREEE (reference sequence). This CDR3 is 15 amino acids long. V lost 3 bases and J lost 0, with 10 bases in between. The CDR3 sequence: CASSSDLLSGNTIYF. The CDR3 DNA reads as TGTGCCAGCAGCTCTGACTTGCTCTCTGGAAACACCATATATTTT.

For the CDR3, the DNA is TGCGCCAGCAGCTTGGTTCCGAGCGATGAGCAGTTCTTC. Amino acid sequence: CASSLVPSDEQFF. The V and J genes are TRBV5-1 and TRBJ2-1; D is unresolved. Germline V CDR1 and CDR2: SGHRS, YFSETQ. V lost 0 bases, J lost 8 bases, and 9 bases lay in between. The CDR3 covers 13 residues.

The CDR3 region is CASSFLGFGPGQGPTDTQYF. CDR3 nucleotides: TGTGCCAGCAGTTTCCTGGGGTTTGGACCGGGACAGGGCCCGACAGATACGCAGTATTTT. The chain uses TRBV28 and TRBJ2-3; 9 bases line up with TRBD1. Per germline, CDR1 MDHEN and CDR2 SYDVKM. CDR3 length: 20 residues. With V trimmed by 3 bases and J by 3 bases, 19 bases remained unmatched.